This T cell receptor beta chain derives from a study of OX40 agonist ivuxolimab in advanced cancers. Sequencing was performed with immunoSEQ multiplex PCR; in TCRdb, only in-frame clones are kept and a portion is missing. The table shows about 68,000 clones, with 91% occurring only once. There are a few counts of this clone. V lost 4 bases, J lost 5 bases, and 4 bases stayed unmatched. The CDR3 contains 15 residues. Germline V gene sequence: CDR1 SGHVS, CDR2 FNYEAQ. Sequences were derived from CD4+ or CD8+ T cells sorted from blood, sampled in a trial of the OX40 agonist ivuxolimab. The receptor's source is an adult with an advanced solid tumor such as melanoma, head and neck, liver or kidney cancer. This chain links TRBV7-6 with TRBJ2-1; 11 bases match TRBD1. Here the CDR3 reads CASSYEDRGHNEQFF. In DNA, the CDR3 is TGTGCCAGCAGCTATGAGGACAGGGGGCACAATGAGCAGTTCTTC. Variable domain in full (rest from reference TRBV7-6 and TRBJ2-1): GAGVSQSPRYKVTKRGQDVALRCDPISGHVSLYWYRQALGQGPEFLTYFNYEAQQDKSGLPNDRFSAERPEGSISTLTIQRTEQRDSAMYRCASSYEDRGHNEQFFGPGTRLTVL.